The 2 T cell receptor beta chains given below trace back to one sample, sequenced in a study of T cell responses to AZD1222 COVID-19 vaccine. TCRdb keeps only in-frame clones here, not all; method: immunoSEQ multiplex PCR. The repertoire holds over 100,000 clones, with more than 75% as singletons. The sample in question was peripheral blood, obtained 28 days after the second AZD1222 dose. These TCRs come from an adult who received the AZD1222 COVID-19 vaccine.

V gene TRBV28 combines with J gene TRBJ1-2, with D unresolved. CDR1 MDHEN and CDR2 SYDVKM come from the germline V gene. V was clipped by 6 bases and J by 3 bases, with 8 bases between them. The CDR3 sequence is 12 residues long. Here the CDR3 reads CASSLRYYGYTF. The CDR3 region has the DNA TGTGCCAGCAGCCTCAGGTACTATGGCTACACCTTC.

The chain joins TRBV27 to TRBJ1-5; TRBD1 might be the D (6 bases). CDR1 and CDR2 from the germline V gene are MNHEY and SMNVEV (reference sequence). The V gene lost 5 bases and the J gene lost 4 bases, with 15 bases spanning the gap. CDR3 length: 15 residues. The CDR3 bases are TGTGCCAGCAGTCCCTACGGACAGCCAAATCAGCCCCAGCATTTT. Protein sequence: CASSPYGQPNQPQHF.